Following are 32 T cell receptor beta chains from one sample sequenced in a study of T cells in localized non-small cell lung cancer. The repertoire was sequenced with immunoSEQ multiplex PCR; TCRdb's copy has only in-frame clones and lacks some. This table has some 1,000 clones, 20% appearing once. The specimen was normal lung tissue next to the tumor, collected before any cancer treatment. The source is a man aged 40-75 years with stage III lung adenocarcinoma.

The gene calls are TRBV29-1 and TRBJ2-3; TRBD2 aligns across 7 bases. The CDR3 runs to 15 residues. The ends lost 4 bases at V and 0 bases at J; junction bases unmatched: 7. CDR1 is SQVTM and CDR2 is ANQGSEA in the germline V gene. CDR3 region: CSVVGGRISTDTQYF. CDR3 nucleotides: TGCAGCGTTGTCGGGGGGAGGATTAGCACAGATACGCAGTATTTT.

The chain couples TRBV6-8 to TRBJ2-2; TRBD2 agrees at 11 bases. Germline V gene sequence: CDR1 MNHGY, CDR2 SAAAGT. This CDR3 region has 15 residues. V was pared by 6 bases and J by 6 bases, with 6 bases of the junction left unmatched. Here the CDR3 reads CASRFSGGASGELFF. CDR3 sequence (DNA): TGTGCCAGCAGATTTAGCGGGGGGGCTTCCGGGGAGCTGTTTTTT.

This clone was seen more than once but under ten times. The rearrangement links TRBV9 to TRBJ2-7; D possibly matches TRBD1 or TRBD2 (5 bases each). The CDR3 is 13 residues long. Germline V gene sequence: CDR1 SGDLS, CDR2 YYNGEE. Trimming cost V 5 bases and J 3 bases, with 12 bases left between them. DNA for the CDR3: TGTGCCAGCAGTTCCGGGACCCACTACGAGCAGTACTTC. It yields the protein CASSSGTHYEQYF. The complete variable domain, with remaining parts taken from reference TRBV9 and TRBJ2-7, reads DSGVTQTPKHLITATGQRVTLRCSPRSGDLSVYWYQQSLDQGLQFLIQYYNGEERAKGNILERFSAQQFPDLHSELNLSSLELGDSALYFCASSSGTHYEQYFGPGTRLTVT.

This clone was counted only a few times. DNA for the CDR3: TGTGCCAGCACCTTCGGACAGGGTTTGTCCTACGAGCAGTACTTC. It is translated as CASTFGQGLSYEQYF. This rearrangement joins TRBV6-8 to TRBJ2-7, with 8 positions matching TRBD1. J was trimmed by 1 base and V by 7 bases; bases with no gene match: 9. Germline loops: CDR1 MNHGY, CDR2 SAAAGT. This CDR3 contains 15 residues.

V gene TRBV19 combines with J gene TRBJ2-7; perhaps TRBD1 as D (6 bases). With 7 bases removed from V and 2 bases from J, the gap between germline ends came to 9 bases. The CDR3 sequence is 12 residues long. Germline CDR1 and CDR2: LNHDA and SQIVND (reference sequence). The CDR3 spells CASNQGPYEQYF. DNA of the CDR3: TGTGCCAGTAACCAGGGGCCCTACGAGCAGTACTTC.

This chain links TRBV14 with TRBJ2-6; possibly TRBD1 for D (6 bases). V lost 4 bases and J lost 3, with 22 bases in between. Germline V gene data show CDR1 as SGHDN and CDR2 as FVKESK. The CDR3 length is 19 residues. CDR3 sequence reads: CASSRLRQVNSFGANVLTF. The CDR3, as DNA: TGTGCCAGCAGCCGGCTGCGACAGGTGAACTCCTTTGGGGCCAACGTCCTGACTTTC.

The sample holds a few counts of this clone. The CDR3 DNA follows: TGTGCCAGCAGTACTAGCGGGGACACCGGGGAGCTGTTTTTT. It yields the protein CASSTSGDTGELFF. The V gene is TRBV6-8, the J gene TRBJ2-2, with 10 bases lining up with TRBD2. The CDR3 consists of 14 residues. The germline gives CDR1 MNHGY, CDR2 SAAAGT. Losses at the gene ends were 5 bases for V and 3 bases for J; bases not matched to a gene: 0.

In its sample, this clone is large. The junction and the germline gene differ at one end; a read error may be behind it. The chain has TRBV6-8 and TRBJ2-1; D is unresolved. The CDR3 extends over 15 amino acids. Germline values: CDR1 MNHGY, CDR2 SAAAGT. In DNA, the CDR3 is TGTGCCAGCAGTTACTCGAGAGACTCCGACAATGAGCAGTTCTTC. Translating it yields CASSYSRDSDNEQFF.

The chain couples TRBV6-8 to TRBJ2-2, with D possibly TRBD2 on 5 matching bases. This CDR3 is 15 amino acids long. Germline V gene sequence: CDR1 MNHGY, CDR2 SAAAGT. The V end was cut by 6 bases, the J end by 0 bases, with 11 bases between. The CDR3 nucleotides are TGTGCCAGCAGCCGACTAAACACGAACACCGGGGAGCTGTTTTTT. As protein: CASSRLNTNTGELFF.

This rearrangement joins TRBV30 to TRBJ2-6; 9 bases line up with TRBD1. The V gene end was trimmed by 0 bases and the J gene end by 0 bases; junction bases not matched to a gene: 0. Germline values: CDR1 GTSNPN, CDR2 SVGIG (reference sequence). The CDR3 runs to 16 residues. The CDR3 sequence is CAWSVTGGSGANVLTF. CDR3 bases: TGTGCCTGGAGTGTGACAGGGGGCTCTGGGGCCAACGTCCTGACTTTC. The full variable domain, with the rest looked up from reference TRBV30 and TRBJ2-6, is SQTIHQWPATLVQPVGSPLSLECTVEGTSNPNLYWYRQAAGRGLQLLFYSVGIGQISSEVPQNLSASRPQDRQFILSSKKLLLSDSGFYLCAWSVTGGSGANVLTFGAGSRLTVL.

V gene TRBV6-7 combines with J gene TRBJ1-5; weak D call: TRBD1 (6 bases). TRBV6-7 is identified as an open reading frame with a role that is uncertain. The CDR3 has 19 residues. V dropped 4 bases and J dropped 0 bases, with 22 bases sitting between them. The CDR3 DNA reads TGTGCCAGCAGTTTCGGACAGACCCGCGGAATATATAGCAATCAGCCCCAGCATTTT. Protein: CASSFGQTRGIYSNQPQHF.

This chain uses TRBV11-3 with TRBJ1-2; D might be TRBD1 (5 bases). This CDR3 spans 14 amino acids. CDR1 SGHNT and CDR2 YENEEA come from the germline V gene. The germline V and J ends were trimmed by 3 bases and 4 bases, with 12 bases remaining between them. DNA for the CDR3: TGTGCCAGCAGCTTGGCAGGGCTACCCTATGGCTACACCTTC. This translates into CASSLAGLPYGYTF.

The J gene is TRBJ2-1, the V gene TRBV10-1; D is unclear. The length of the CDR3 is 13 residues. The germline V gene encodes CDR1 WNHNN and CDR2 SYGVQD (reference sequence). The V gene lost 2 bases and the J gene lost 8 bases, with 10 bases spanning the gap. The CDR3 loop reads CASSEIDVDEQFF. The CDR3 DNA reads as TGCGCCAGCAGTGAGATAGACGTCGATGAGCAGTTCTTC.

By its share, this clone is medium-sized. The sample holds other DNA sequences that translate to the same CDR3. The J gene is TRBJ2-2, the V gene TRBV11-3; no clear D gene. The CDR3 is made up of 14 amino acids. Per the germline V gene, CDR1 is SGHNT and CDR2 is YENEEA. V lost 3 bases and J lost 1, with 6 bases in between. CDR3 nucleotides: TGTGCCAGCAGCTTGACTCGGAACACCGGGGAGCTGTTTTTT. It codes for CASSLTRNTGELFF.

The V and J genes are TRBV28 and TRBJ1-5, with TRBD1 matching over 7 bases. Per the germline V gene, CDR1 is MDHEN and CDR2 is SYDVKM. Trimming removed 5 bases from V and 6 bases from J; junction bases left unmatched: 13. The CDR3 sequence is 16 residues long. CDR3 in DNA: TGTGCCAGCAGTCCGCCTCGACAGGGCGGGGGTCAGCCCCAGCATTTT. As protein: CASSPPRQGGGQPQHF. Full variable domain (rest looked up from reference TRBV28 and TRBJ1-5): DVKVTQSSRYLVKRTGEKVFLECVQDMDHENMFWYRQDPGLGLRLIYFSYDVKMKEKGDIPEGYSVSREKKERFSLILESASTNQTSMYLCASSPPRQGGGQPQHFGDGTRLSIL.

This clone has only a few counts. The J gene is TRBJ2-2, the V gene TRBV11-3, with TRBD1 matching 8 bases. The CDR3 is 19 residues long. Germline CDR1 and CDR2: SGHNT and YENEEA. The ends lost 5 bases at V and 0 bases at J; junction bases unmatched: 14. In DNA, the CDR3 is TGTGCCAGCAGCCGAAGGACAGGGACCATCTTATCGAACACCGGGGAGCTGTTTTTT. Its protein product is CASSRRTGTILSNTGELFF. The complete variable domain, with remaining parts taken from reference TRBV11-3 and TRBJ2-2, reads EAGVVQSPRYKIIEKKQPVAFWCNPISGHNTLYWYLQNLGQGPELLIRYENEEAVDDSQLPKDRFSAERLKGVDSTLKIQPAELGDSAVYLCASSRRTGTILSNTGELFFGEGSRLTVL.

This clone was counted a few times. The rearrangement links TRBV5-1 to TRBJ2-5, with D perhaps matching TRBD2 (5 bases). V was shortened by 5 bases and J by 2 bases, with 16 bases between the two germline ends. This CDR3 comprises 15 residues. Germline CDR1 and CDR2: SGHRS and YFSETQ. The CDR3 protein is CASRAEGLAQETQYF. DNA for the CDR3: TGCGCCAGCAGAGCTGAAGGACTGGCACAAGAGACCCAGTACTTC.

Only a few counts were recorded for this clone. The J gene is TRBJ2-7, the V gene TRBV19; D ambiguous. Germline V lookup: CDR1 LNHDA, CDR2 SQIVND (reference sequence). V was trimmed by 5 bases and J by 3 bases, leaving 20 bases between them. The CDR3 spans 16 residues. CDR3 in amino acids: CASSPLEDAPFYEQYF. CDR3 nucleotide sequence: TGTGCCAGTAGTCCCCTGGAAGACGCGCCGTTCTACGAGCAGTACTTC. The full variable domain, its missing parts supplied by reference TRBV19 and TRBJ2-7, is DGGITQSPKYLFRKEGQNVTLSCEQNLNHDAMYWYRQDPGQGLRLIYYSQIVNDFQKGDIAEGYSVSREKKESFPLTVTSAQKNPTAFYLCASSPLEDAPFYEQYFGPGTRLTVT.

CDR3 coding DNA: TGTGCCAGCAGTAGGGACGGACCCTACGAGCAGTACTTC. Amino acids: CASSRDGPYEQYF. This sequence joins TRBV6-8 and TRBJ2-7; D is possibly TRBD1 or TRBD2 (5 bases each). This CDR3 has 13 residues. The germline V and J ends were trimmed by 5 bases and 2 bases, with 10 bases remaining between them. In germline, CDR1 is MNHGY, CDR2 SAAAGT.

The chain is built from TRBV25-1 and TRBJ2-1; 8 bases fit TRBD1. The CDR3 has 14 amino acids. Germline lookup yields CDR1 MGHDK and CDR2 SYGVNS. Trimming took 4 bases from V and 9 from J; bases not matched to a gene: 8. The CDR3 bases are TGTGCCAGCAGTGGAGGCAGGGGGCTAATTGAGCAGTTCTTC. Amino acid sequence: CASSGGRGLIEQFF.

This clone was picked up a small number of times. V is TRBV6-1 and J is TRBJ1-5, with 10 bases that match TRBD1. Trimming cost V 1 base and J 2 bases; bases outside gene matches: 17. The CDR3 loop spans 21 amino acids. The germline V gene has CDR1 MNHNS and CDR2 SASEGT. CDR3 residues: CASSEVFWDRGRNWGNQPQHF. CDR3 bases: TGTGCCAGCAGTGAAGTTTTTTGGGACAGGGGCCGGAATTGGGGCAATCAGCCCCAGCATTTT.

This clone is categorized as medium-sized. Other DNA sequences from this sample encode an identical CDR3 as well. CDR3 protein: CASSLTRNTGELFF. DNA of the CDR3: TGTGCCAGCAGCCTGACTCGTAACACCGGGGAGCTGTTTTTT. The rearrangement uses TRBV11-3 and TRBJ2-2; D unresolved. CDR1 is SGHNT and CDR2 is YENEEA in the germline V gene. Trimming pared 5 bases from V and 2 bases from J, leaving 9 bases between. The CDR3 spans 14 residues. Supplemented by reference TRBV11-3 and TRBJ2-2, the full variable domain reads EAGVVQSPRYKIIEKKQPVAFWCNPISGHNTLYWYLQNLGQGPELLIRYENEEAVDDSQLPKDRFSAERLKGVDSTLKIQPAELGDSAVYLCASSLTRNTGELFFGEGSRLTVL.

This clone was seen only a few times. The chain carries TRBV30 and TRBJ2-7, with 8 bases fitting TRBD1. Trimming cost V 5 bases and J 0 bases; bases outside gene matches: 6. Germline V gene sequence: CDR1 GTSNPN, CDR2 SVGIG (reference sequence). This CDR3 region has 14 residues. The CDR3 spells CAWRTTGGSYEQYF. The CDR3, as DNA: TGTGCCTGGCGGACAACAGGGGGCTCCTACGAGCAGTACTTC.

The chain combines TRBV6-8 with TRBJ1-3, with a possible D match to TRBD1 (5 bases). Germline V lookup: CDR1 MNHGY, CDR2 SAAAGT. Trimming shortened V by 8 bases and J by 1 base, and 12 bases separated the two germline ends. CDR3 length equals 14 residues. The CDR3 nucleotides are TGTGCCAGCGGGGAGACAGTTTCTGGAAACACCATATATTTT. This encodes CASGETVSGNTIYF.

By frequency in the sample, this clone is large (0.1 to 1%). J is TRBJ2-7 and V is TRBV6-8, with TRBD2 as a possible D gene (7 bases). The CDR3 contains 17 residues. Trimming took off 10 bases at V and 3 bases at J, with 28 bases between the two ends. The germline gives CDR1 MNHGY, CDR2 SAAAGT. As DNA, the CDR3 is TGTGCCATAAATAGCGTTGAGAAGAGGGGGGGTTACTACGAGCAGTACTTC. Translated, it gives CAINSVEKRGGYYEQYF.

The J gene is TRBJ2-5, the V gene TRBV11-3, with D possibly TRBD2 on 6 matching bases. V lost 5 bases and J lost 3, with 13 bases in between. The CDR3 spans 14 residues. Germline V CDR1 and CDR2: SGHNT, YENEEA. The CDR3 nucleotides read TGTGCCAGCAGCCACACGTTAGCGGAAGAGACCCAGTACTTC. Translated, it gives CASSHTLAEETQYF.

The CDR3 coding sequence is TGTGCCAGTAGCCTAGCGGGAGAGACCCAGTACTTC. Amino acids: CASSLAGETQYF. The V and J genes are TRBV19 and TRBJ2-5; 8 nucleotides line up with TRBD2. There are 12 residues in the CDR3. Germline V gene lookup returns CDR1 LNHDA and CDR2 SQIVND (reference sequence). V shed 6 bases, J shed 4 bases, and the junction held 1 base outside the gene matches. Drawing the rest from reference TRBV19 and TRBJ2-5, the complete variable domain is DGGITQSPKYLFRKEGQNVTLSCEQNLNHDAMYWYRQDPGQGLRLIYYSQIVNDFQKGDIAEGYSVSREKKESFPLTVTSAQKNPTAFYLCASSLAGETQYFGPGTRLLVL.

The chain employs TRBV11-3 and TRBJ2-3; D not resolved. Germline CDR1 and CDR2: SGHNT and YENEEA. The CDR3 loop spans 15 amino acids. V was shortened by 1 base and J by 2 bases, with 10 bases between the two germline ends. The CDR3 spells CASSLVHQTTDTQYF. Here the CDR3 DNA reads TGTGCCAGCAGCTTAGTTCATCAGACCACAGATACGCAGTATTTT.

In its sample, this clone was seen a few times. This chain joins TRBV18 and TRBJ1-1; the match to TRBD1 covers 7 bases. Germline-derived CDR1 and CDR2 are KGHSH and LQKENI. Trimming at V came to 4 bases and at J to 0 bases, leaving 5 bases not matched to a gene. The CDR3 is 15 residues long. This CDR3 is CASSLSTGMNTEAFF. CDR3 in DNA: TGTGCCAGCTCACTATCGACAGGGATGAACACTGAAGCTTTCTTT. The entire variable domain, with the rest obtained from reference TRBV18 and TRBJ1-1, is as follows: NAGVMQNPRHLVRRRGQEARLRCSPMKGHSHVYWYRQLPEEGLKFMVYLQKENIIDESGMPKERFSAEFPKEGPSILRIQQVVRGDSAAYFCASSLSTGMNTEAFFGQGTRLTVV.

By its share, this clone is hyperexpanded. The J gene is TRBJ2-7, the V gene TRBV6-8; tentatively, D is TRBD1 or TRBD2 (6 bases each). CDR3 size: 15 residues. The germline V gene has CDR1 MNHGY and CDR2 SAAAGT. The V end was cut by 0 bases, the J end by 2 bases, with 11 bases between. The DNA for the CDR3 is TGTGCCAGCAGTTACTCCTCGGGGGCCGCCTACGAGCAGTACTTC. It encodes CASSYSSGAAYEQYF.

This clone occurred a few times. The chain carries TRBV11-3 and TRBJ1-6, with D uncertain. Germline CDR1 and CDR2: SGHNT and YENEEA. Trimming stripped 1 base from V and 7 bases from J, with 8 bases between. The CDR3 extends over 14 amino acids. The CDR3 region has the DNA TGTGCCAGCAGCTTAGTCACGGTGAATTCACCCCTCCACTTT. It encodes CASSLVTVNSPLHF.

This chain joins TRBV11-3 and TRBJ2-5; 9 nucleotides agree with TRBD2. The V and J ends lost 1 base and 4 bases, in that order; junction bases with no gene match: 4. From germline, CDR1 is SGHNT and CDR2 YENEEA. The CDR3 runs to 15 residues. CDR3 sequence (DNA): TGTGCCAGCAGCTTAGTAGCGGGGGAGGTAGAGACCCAGTACTTC. Amino acids: CASSLVAGEVETQYF.